This T cell receptor (beta chain) was found in a study of T cell changes during pregnancy in multiple sclerosis. The CDR3 totals 16 residues. V lost 2 bases, J lost 8 bases, and 12 bases stayed unmatched. Germline V gene data show CDR1 as MNHNY and CDR2 as SVGAGI (reference sequence). Sequenced by immunoSEQ multiplex PCR; TCRdb stores in-frame clones only, minus some. The table lists 79,000 or so clones, more than 80% of them singletons, with approximately 0.2% in the top ten. The sequence was obtained from a female donor with multiple sclerosis, enrolled in a pregnancy study. This chain connects TRBV6-6 to TRBJ1-2, with 9 bases that match TRBD1. The sequencing here drew on CD4+ T cells from peripheral blood mononuclear cells, taken before pregnancy. CDR3 amino acids: CASSYPRDRDVVGYTF. The CDR3 nucleotides read TGTGCCAGCAGTTACCCTCGGGACAGGGATGTTGTGGGCTACACCTTC.